This TCR beta chain is drawn from a study of cytomegalovirus exposure and HLA in healthy donors. General study results and limits: Rarity held for most TCR sequences, but there were some public TCRs that occurred in many donors. Among CMV-associated TCR beta chains, most appeared HLA-restricted in a later analysis. Productive rates of about 87% or about 30% were seen for most TCR beta V segments in an earlier analysis.

The study ran its PCR with 60 Vbeta and 13 Jbeta primers. Repertoires were generated with immunoSEQ multiplex PCR, while TCRdb's copy carries only in-frame clones and drops some. The sample lists under 200,000 clones; 65% to 80% were seen once. Comment on this clone: Its antigen remains unidentified.

This CDR3 has 13 residues. The germline CDR1 and CDR2 sequences are PRHDT and FYEKMQ (reference sequence). Trimming left V 7 bases short and J 10 bases short, with 17 bases between. The chain links TRBV13 to TRBJ2-1; D is perhaps TRBD1 (6 bases). The origin of this receptor is a woman between 40 and 50 years old in good health and CMV-seropositive. The sequencing input was PBMCs. The CDR3 loop reads CASNRQGIREQFF. In DNA form, the CDR3 reads TGTGCCAGCAATAGGCAGGGGATCCGAGAGCAGTTCTTC.